A single sample gave rise to the 18 T cell receptor beta chains below, sequenced in a study of vaccination and CD4 T cells after COVID-19. With the Oncomine TCR Beta short-read assay, DNA from cultured CD4+ T cells was sequenced. TCRdb fed the PCR reads into MiXCR, producing one record per CDR3 protein. The repertoire holds 12,000 or so distinct CDR3 sequences, with roughly 80% as singletons. These receptors have no identified antigens. Regarding treatment: 10-day PBMC culture with coronavirus spike peptide pools or control peptides (ViraFEST assay). The sequencing input was CD4+ T cells from blood, cultured in vitro. These receptors originate from a human donor who had recovered from COVID-19.

V and J are TRBV6-2 or TRBV6-3 and TRBJ1-1; D is perhaps TRBD1 (6 bases). Germline CDR1 reads MNHEY; CDR2 reads SVGEGT. The V and J ends lost 6 bases and 8 bases respectively, with 10 bases between them. The CDR3 spans 11 residues. CDR3 region: CASRPRGEAFF. As DNA, the CDR3 is TGTGCCAGCAGACCCAGGGGAGAAGCTTTCTTT.

The chain recombines TRBV29-1 with TRBJ2-1, with 8 bases aligning to TRBD2. Trimming removed 4 bases from V and 4 bases from J; junction bases left unmatched: 3. The CDR3 loop spans 13 amino acids. Per the germline V gene, CDR1 is SQVTM and CDR2 is ANQGSEA. CDR3 sequence (DNA): TGCAGCGTTGGCAGCGGGAGTTACAATGAGCAGTTCTTC. This codes for CSVGSGSYNEQFF.

This chain uses TRBV29-1 with TRBJ2-2; TRBD1 aligns across 11 bases. Germline loops: CDR1 SQVTM, CDR2 ANQGSEA. Trimming removed 4 bases from V and 5 bases from J; junction bases left unmatched: 6. There are 15 residues in the CDR3. The CDR3 region has the DNA TGCAGCGTTGGGACAGGGGGCGCAAGGACCGGGGAGCTGTTTTTT. This gives the protein CSVGTGGARTGELFF.

The chain is built from TRBV28 and TRBJ2-5; D is ambiguous. Deletions cut 7 bases from V and 3 bases from J, with 6 bases between. Germline V gives CDR1 MDHEN, CDR2 SYDVKM. The CDR3 has 11 residues. Here the CDR3 DNA reads TGTGCCAGCAAATCAGAAGAGACCCAGTACTTC. Protein sequence: CASKSEETQYF.

This chain links TRBV7-2 with TRBJ2-1, with D possibly being TRBD2 (6 bases). Deletions cut 5 bases from V and 4 bases from J, with 18 bases between. Looked up from germline, CDR1 is SGHTA and CDR2 is FQGNSA. CDR3 length: 16 amino acids. The CDR3 spells CASSTVFERVYNEQFF. The CDR3 region has the DNA TGTGCCAGCAGCACGGTGTTTGAGCGGGTTTACAATGAGCAGTTCTTC.

V usage is TRBV20-1 and J usage is TRBJ1-1; 8 nucleotides match TRBD1. Germline assignment: CDR1 DFQATT and CDR2 SNEGSKA (reference sequence). The length of the CDR3 is 15 residues. The junction had 6 bases not matched to a gene; V was cut back by 3 bases and J by 0 bases. DNA for the CDR3: TGCAGTGCTAGGGTTCTGGACAGGGTGAACACTGAAGCTTTCTTT. Protein sequence: CSARVLDRVNTEAFF.

The chain uses TRBV30 and TRBJ1-2, with TRBD1 matching over 7 bases. From germline, CDR1 is GTSNPN and CDR2 SVGIG (reference sequence). CDR3 size: 11 residues. Unmatched junction bases numbered 3, after V lost 4 bases and J lost 7 bases. The CDR3 sequence: CAWTAGGGYTF. The CDR3 coding sequence is TGTGCCTGGACCGCAGGGGGTGGCTACACCTTC.

V and J are TRBV25-1 and TRBJ1-6; D ambiguous. The CDR3 spans 14 residues. The V end was cut by 8 bases, the J end by 0 bases, with 8 bases between. Germline CDR1 reads MGHDK; CDR2 reads SYGVNS. CDR3 bases: TGTGCCAGCCAACAAAGCTCCTATAATTCACCCCTCCACTTT. Its protein product is CASQQSSYNSPLHF.

The chain is built from TRBV12-3 or TRBV12-4 and TRBJ2-3; D is perhaps TRBD1 (6 bases). V shed 6 bases and J shed 3 bases, with 10 bases lying between them. The CDR3 totals 13 residues. In DNA form, the CDR3 reads TGTGCCAGCAGCTGGGGGCGAACAGATACGCAGTATTTT. This translates into CASSWGRTDTQYF.

The chain recombines TRBV4-2 with TRBJ2-5; no reliable D call. The V gene's germline CDR1 is LGHNA and CDR2 YNFKEQ. The CDR3 consists of 13 residues. V lost 3 bases to trimming and J lost 3 bases, with 8 bases between them. The CDR3 DNA follows: TGTGCCAGCAGCCAGGCTAGGGAAGAGACCCAGTACTTC. Residues: CASSQAREETQYF.

The V call is TRBV7-2, the J call TRBJ2-7; TRBD2 agrees at 7 bases. This CDR3 is built from 17 residues. Germline CDR1 and CDR2: SGHTA and FQGNSA. J gave up 4 bases and V 2 bases, and 14 bases lay outside the gene matches. The chain's CDR3 is CASSLRRGTNAQYEQYF. The CDR3 nucleotides are TGTGCCAGCAGCTTAAGACGGGGGACTAACGCCCAGTACGAGCAGTACTTC. Filled out from reference TRBV7-2 and TRBJ2-7, the complete variable domain reads GAGVSQSPSNKVTEKGKDVELRCDPISGHTALYWYRQSLGQGLEFLIYFQGNSAPDKSGLPSDRFSAERTGGSVSTLTIQRTQQEDSAVYLCASSLRRGTNAQYEQYFGPGTRLTVT.

V gene TRBV20-1 combines with J gene TRBJ2-5; D is unclear. The V and J ends lost 6 bases and 5 bases respectively, with 4 bases between them. Germline V lookup: CDR1 DFQATT, CDR2 SNEGSKA (reference sequence). This CDR3 is built from 9 residues. CDR3 in amino acids: CSAGETQYF. The DNA of the CDR3 is TGCAGTGCCGGGGAGACCCAGTACTTC.

The table lists this clonotype with a few counts. The chain recombines TRBV7-2 with TRBJ2-5; 7 nucleotides match TRBD1. Trimming took 7 bases from V and 1 from J; bases not matched to a gene: 6. The CDR3 runs 14 residues. CDR1 is SGHTA and CDR2 is FQGNSA in the germline V gene. For the CDR3, the DNA is TGTGCCAGCACCCCGGGACAGATCCAAGAGACCCAGTACTTC. It specifies CASTPGQIQETQYF.

The table lists this clonotype with a few counts. The chain is built from TRBV2 and TRBJ1-5, with D possibly TRBD1 on 5 matching bases. The germline gives CDR1 SNHLY, CDR2 FYNNEI. The CDR3 runs to 12 residues. V dropped 6 bases and J dropped 6 bases, with 9 bases sitting between them. Written as DNA, the CDR3 is TGTGCCAGCAGGAGGGGCGGTCAGCCCCAGCATTTT. Protein product: CASRRGGQPQHF.

This sequence joins TRBV19 and TRBJ1-5; perhaps TRBD1 as D (6 bases). The V gene lost 0 bases and the J gene lost 2 bases, with 17 bases spanning the gap. The CDR3 runs to 18 residues. CDR1 and CDR2 from the germline V gene are LNHDA and SQIVND (reference sequence). The CDR3 is CASSIDGTLAGGNQPQHF. The CDR3 coding sequence is TGTGCCAGTAGTATAGATGGGACACTCGCTGGGGGCAATCAGCCCCAGCATTTT.

This clonotype was seen just once. The chain is built from TRBV7-2 and TRBJ2-5; 7 positions match TRBD2. CDR1 SGHTA and CDR2 FQGNSA come from the germline V gene. The CDR3 is 14 residues long. The J segment lost 5 bases and the V segment lost 6 bases, leaving 9 bases of the junction unmatched. CDR3 coding DNA: TGTGCCAGCAGTTGGGGGGGGGTAGAGGAGACCCAGTACTTC. This encodes CASSWGGVEETQYF.

This sequence joins TRBV5-1 and TRBJ2-1; the match to TRBD2 covers 12 bases. The CDR3 is made up of 15 amino acids. Germline V gene sequence: CDR1 SGHRS, CDR2 YFSETQ. V trimming: 4 bases; J trimming: 6 bases; junction bases outside the gene matches: 5. The CDR3 spells CASSGSSGRANEQFF. The CDR3 coding sequence is TGCGCCAGCAGCGGATCTAGCGGGAGGGCCAATGAGCAGTTCTTC.

This sequence joins TRBV24-1 and TRBJ2-7, with TRBD1 matching 7 bases. V gave up 3 bases and J gave up 6 bases; unmatched junction bases: 7. The CDR3 loop spans 14 amino acids. Germline values: CDR1 KGHDR, CDR2 SFDVKD. The CDR3 reads CATSDPGTVGEQYF. In nucleotides, the CDR3 is TGTGCCACCAGTGATCCCGGGACAGTTGGCGAGCAGTACTTC.